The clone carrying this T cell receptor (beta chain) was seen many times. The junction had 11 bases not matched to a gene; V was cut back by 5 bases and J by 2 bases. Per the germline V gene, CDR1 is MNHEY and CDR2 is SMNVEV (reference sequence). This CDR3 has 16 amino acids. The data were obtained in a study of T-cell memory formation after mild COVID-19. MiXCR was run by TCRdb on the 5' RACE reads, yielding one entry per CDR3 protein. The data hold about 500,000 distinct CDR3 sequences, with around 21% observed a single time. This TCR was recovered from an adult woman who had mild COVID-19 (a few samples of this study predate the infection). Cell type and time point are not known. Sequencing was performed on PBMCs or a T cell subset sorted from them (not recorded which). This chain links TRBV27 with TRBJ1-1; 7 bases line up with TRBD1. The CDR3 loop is CASSPLRRQGNTEAFF. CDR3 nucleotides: TGTGCCAGCAGTCCCCTCCGCCGACAGGGAAACACTGAAGCTTTCTTT.